This is a list of T cell receptor beta chains from one sample in a study of blood T cell repertoires in COVID-19. Produced via immunoSEQ multiplex PCR; TCRdb's table is partial and in-frame only. In the table there are fewer than 250,000 clones, 86% of which are singletons. The specimen sequenced was PBMCs or T cells enriched from blood (not recorded which). The receptor set was obtained from a woman aged 50 to 65 who had recovered from COVID-19. The CDR3 runs from the conserved cysteine through the conserved F or W. The D gene is left open where the match is weak. Clone size is not always given. Where it is, it says once, few, many or a class for expanded clones.

V	size	J	D	DNA	CDR3
TRBV5-4	once	TRBJ1-3	TRBD1	TGTGCCAGCAGCTTGGAAGGGACAGGGGTATTGGGCACCATATATTTT	CASSLEGTGVLGTIYF
TRBV10-2	-	TRBJ2-3	TRBD2	TGCGCCAGCAGTGAGCTGGGGACTAGTGGGGATACGCAGTATTTT	CASSELGTSGDTQYF
TRBV6-6	once	TRBJ1-2	-	TGTGCCAGCAGCCTACGCTATGGCTACACCTTC	CASSLRYGYTF
TRBV18	-	TRBJ1-4	-	TGTGCCAGCTCACCAGGCGGGGCAAGGGAAAAACTGTTTTTT	CASSPGGAREKLFF
TRBV11-2	-	TRBJ2-3	TRBD2	TGTGCCAGCAGCTTAGGATGGACTAGCGGGGTAAATACGCAGTATTTT	CASSLGWTSGVNTQYF
TRBV18	once	TRBJ1-3	TRBD1	TGTGCCAGCTCAATCGACAGGGGCTCTGGAAACACCATATATTTT	CASSIDRGSGNTIYF
TRBV4-1	-	TRBJ2-7	-	TGCGCCAGCAGCCAAACTAGCCTGAGCTCCTACGAGCAGTACTTC	CASSQTSLSSYEQYF
TRBV9	-	TRBJ1-2	-	TGTGCCAGCAGCCCCAGCGGAACAGTTCTCTATGGCTACACCTTC	CASSPSGTVLYGYTF
TRBV29-1	-	TRBJ2-1	-	TGCAGCGTCACAGAGTACAATGAGCAGTTCTTC	CSVTEYNEQFF
TRBV5-1	-	TRBJ2-2	-	TGCGCCAGCAGCCCCAGCGTCCCGAACACCGGGGAGCTGTTTTTT	CASSPSVPNTGELFF
TRBV9	-	TRBJ1-2	-	TGTGCCAGCAGGGACATTCAAGGCTACACCTTC	CASRDIQGYTF
TRBV27	-	TRBJ1-5	-	TGTGCCAGCAGTCCCTCCTGGGGGGTGGACAATCAGCCCCAGCATTTT	CASSPSWGVDNQPQHF
TRBV7-8	once	TRBJ2-7	TRBD2	TGTGCCAGCAGCTACCGAGGGAGGGGAACAGCCTACGAGCAGTACTTC	CASSYRGRGTAYEQYF
TRBV4-2	-	TRBJ2-7	TRBD2	TGTGCCAGCAGCCAAGCTAGCGGGGGACCCTACGAGCAGTACTTC	CASSQASGGPYEQYF
TRBV9	-	TRBJ2-1	TRBD2	TGTGCCAGCAGCCCTACCCTAGCGGGAGGGTACGACAATGAGCAGTTCTTC	CASSPTLAGGYDNEQFF
TRBV6-2/TRBV6-3	-	TRBJ2-1	TRBD2	TGTGCCAGCAGTTACACCCTGGGACTAGCGGGACTTGGACATGAGCAGTTCTTC	CASSYTLGLAGLGHEQFF
TRBV28	-	TRBJ1-1	TRBD1	TGTGCCAGCCTTTCTGAACAGGGGAGTGGAACTGAAGCTTTCTTT	CASLSEQGSGTEAFF
TRBV18	few	TRBJ2-1	TRBD2	TGTGCCAGCTCACCGCTTGACGGGAGGGCCCACAATGAGCAGTTCTTC	CASSPLDGRAHNEQFF
TRBV4-1	-	TRBJ1-3	TRBD1	TGCGCCAGCAGCCGAACACAGGGGAACTCTGGAAACACCATATATTTT	CASSRTQGNSGNTIYF
TRBV6-5	-	TRBJ2-7	TRBD2	TGTGCCAGCAGTCCTCTAGCGGGGACCTCCTACGAGCAGTACTTC	CASSPLAGTSYEQYF
TRBV4-1	-	TRBJ2-1	TRBD2	TGCGCCAGCAGCAATCCCGAGGGGACTAGCGGGGGGATCATCAATGAGCAGTTCTTC	CASSNPEGTSGGIINEQFF
TRBV6-5	-	TRBJ2-7	TRBD2	TGTGCCAGCAGTTACGGAGGGAGTAGCGGGGAGGAGCAGTACTTC	CASSYGGSSGEEQYF
TRBV7-2	once	TRBJ2-4	-	TGTGCCAGCAGCTTAGGTGGGGCCCTAGCCAAAAACATTCAGTACTTC	CASSLGGALAKNIQYF
TRBV6-1	few	TRBJ1-1	-	TGTGCCAGCAGTGACCCCTATGAAGCTTTCTTT	CASSDPYEAFF
TRBV7-8	-	TRBJ2-7	TRBD2	TGTGCCAGCAGCTTAGTCGCGGGAGGTGGCTACGAGCAGTACTTC	CASSLVAGGGYEQYF
TRBV30	-	TRBJ1-5	-	TGTGCCTCCGGCTTTGACAGGATTAGCAATCAGCCCCAGCATTTT	CASGFDRISNQPQHF
TRBV15	-	TRBJ2-3	TRBD2	TGTGCCACCAGCAGAGATTGGCCCGGGAGGGCTGAGGATACGCAGTATTTT	CATSRDWPGRAEDTQYF
TRBV19	few	TRBJ2-1	TRBD1	TGTGCCAGTAGTTGGGACAGGGTGCCTTACAATGAGCAGTTCTTC	CASSWDRVPYNEQFF
TRBV7-2	-	TRBJ1-6	TRBD1	TGTGCCAGCAGCTCCCCGGGACAGGTCTTCCACTTT	CASSSPGQVFHF
TRBV3-1/TRBV3-2	-	TRBJ2-7	TRBD1	TGTGCCAGCAGCCAAGGGATCGGGGACAGGGGAATGTACGAGCAGTACTTC	CASSQGIGDRGMYEQYF
TRBV3-1/TRBV3-2	-	TRBJ1-3	TRBD1	TGTGCCAGCAGCCGGAGACAGGGGCACGGAAACACCATATATTTT	CASSRRQGHGNTIYF
TRBV6-1	-	TRBJ1-6	-	TGTGCCAGCAGTGAAGGAACAGGGAATTCACCCCTCCACTTT	CASSEGTGNSPLHF
TRBV9	few	TRBJ1-2	-	TGTGCCAGCAGGAAGGAGCAGCCGGACTATGGCTACACCTTC	CASRKEQPDYGYTF
TRBV7-2	-	TRBJ1-5	TRBD1	TGTGCCAGCAGCCCCGACAGGGTAAGACAGCCCCAGCATTTT	CASSPDRVRQPQHF
TRBV7-2	-	TRBJ2-1	-	TGTGCCAGCAGCTTAGGATTCGGGCTAGCGCACAATGAGCAGTTCTTC	CASSLGFGLAHNEQFF
TRBV19	-	TRBJ1-2	TRBD1	TGTGCTAGTACGGACAGGTATGGCTACACCTTC	CASTDRYGYTF
TRBV10-3	-	TRBJ1-5	TRBD1	TGTGCCATCAGTGGAGGACAGGGATACAATCAGCCCCAGCATTTT	CAISGGQGYNQPQHF